These 28 T cell receptor beta chains were all obtained from the same sample, sequenced in a study of PD-L1 blockade in urothelial cancer. Some clones are missing from TCRdb's copy, which holds only in-frame ones; the method was immunoSEQ multiplex PCR. The sample has more than 35,000 clones, 82% seen once. The specimen comprised PBMCs, sampled around atezolizumab (anti-PD-L1) treatment. Receptor source: a man between 65 and 85 years old with urothelial cancer.

CDR3 sequence: CASSQTTRGNQPQHF. In nucleotides, the CDR3 is TGTGCCAGCAGCCAGACGACCAGGGGGAATCAGCCCCAGCATTTT. The chain combines TRBV4-2 with TRBJ1-5; 7 nucleotides align to TRBD1. The CDR3 length is 15 residues. Germline values: CDR1 LGHNA, CDR2 YNFKEQ. Trimming removed 3 bases from V and 4 bases from J; junction bases left unmatched: 6.

Only one count was recorded for this clone. The chain employs TRBV5-1 and TRBJ1-4; 7 positions match TRBD1. The junction had 14 bases not matched to a gene; V was cut back by 5 bases and J by 4 bases. The CDR3 has 17 residues. Per germline, CDR1 SGHRS and CDR2 YFSETQ. CDR3 region: CASRPTTGTESNEKLFF. The CDR3 DNA follows: TGCGCCAGCAGACCGACGACCGGGACAGAGAGTAATGAAAAACTGTTTTTT.

The chain employs TRBV19 and TRBJ2-6, with 7 positions matching TRBD2. The CDR3 contains 16 residues. Germline V lookup: CDR1 LNHDA, CDR2 SQIVND (reference sequence). V lost 5 bases, J lost 2 bases, and 6 bases stayed unmatched. CDR3 sequence reads: CASSGTRGAGANVLTF. The CDR3 coding sequence is TGTGCCAGTAGTGGGACCCGGGGGGCTGGGGCCAACGTCCTGACTTTC.

This chain joins TRBV6-6 and TRBJ2-7; the D gene is possibly TRBD1 (5 bases). Per the germline V gene, CDR1 is MNHNY and CDR2 is SVGAGI (reference sequence). Trimming removed 2 bases from V and 0 bases from J, with 5 bases in between. The CDR3 has 13 residues. The DNA for the CDR3 is TGTGCCAGCAGTTACAGGGGCTCCTACGAGCAGTACTTC. Its protein is CASSYRGSYEQYF.

This chain links TRBV27 with TRBJ2-7, with TRBD2 matching over 9 bases. This CDR3 contains 15 residues. Germline V lookup: CDR1 MNHEY, CDR2 SMNVEV (reference sequence). The ends lost 0 bases at V and 3 bases at J; junction bases unmatched: 3. Here the CDR3 reads CASSLSSGRHYEQYF. In nucleotides, the CDR3 is TGTGCCAGCAGTTTATCGAGCGGGAGGCACTACGAGCAGTACTTC.

J is TRBJ1-5 and V is TRBV28; 9 bases agree with TRBD1. The CDR3 loop spans 19 amino acids. CDR1 and CDR2 from the germline V gene are MDHEN and SYDVKM. The V segment lost 5 bases and the J segment 7 bases; nucleotides outside the gene matches: 21. CDR3: CASSPSPGTGKGGNQPQHF. For the CDR3, the DNA is TGTGCCAGCAGTCCGTCCCCCGGGACAGGGAAAGGTGGGAACCAGCCCCAGCATTTT.

Worth noting for this clone: Distinct nucleotide sequences in the sample also encode this CDR3. The chain couples TRBV7-9 to TRBJ2-1, with D perhaps TRBD2 (5 bases). The CDR3 length is 15 residues. Germline CDR1 reads SEHNR; CDR2 reads FQNEAQ (reference sequence). Trimming removed 5 bases from V and 0 bases from J, with 11 bases in between. CDR3 coding DNA: TGTGCCAGCAGCCCTAGAGGGAACTCCTACAATGAGCAGTTCTTC. It codes for CASSPRGNSYNEQFF.

In this sample, this clone turned up a few times. This sequence joins TRBV6-5 and TRBJ1-1; D is undetermined. Deletions cut 8 bases from V and 0 bases from J, with 13 bases between. The CDR3 is 14 residues long. Germline assignment: CDR1 MNHEY and CDR2 SVGAGI. The CDR3 is CASSTSGVNTEAFF. As DNA, the CDR3 is TGTGCCAGCTCAACCTCCGGGGTGAACACTGAAGCTTTCTTT.

This clone appeared a few times. The chain has TRBV7-9 and TRBJ1-2; TRBD1 agrees at 7 bases. This CDR3 is 14 amino acids long. The V segment lost 5 bases and the J segment 6 bases; nucleotides outside the gene matches: 9. Germline loops: CDR1 SEHNR, CDR2 FQNEAQ (reference sequence). CDR3 nucleotides: TGTGCCAGCAGCAGGGGACAGCCGCCAGATGGCTACACCTTC. As protein: CASSRGQPPDGYTF.

With respect to this clone: Within the sample, other DNA sequences also encode this same CDR3. The chain has TRBV28 and TRBJ2-3; the D is unclear. The V gene's germline CDR1 is MDHEN and CDR2 SYDVKM. V gave up 2 bases and J gave up 0 bases, with 3 bases separating them. This CDR3 spans 13 amino acids. CDR3 residues: CASSLRSTDTQYF. The DNA for the CDR3 is TGTGCCAGCAGTTTACGTAGCACAGATACGCAGTATTTT.

The chain joins TRBV18 to TRBJ2-1, with TRBD1 as a possible D gene (6 bases). This CDR3 comprises 16 residues. With 3 bases removed from V and 3 bases from J, the gap between germline ends came to 15 bases. Germline CDR1 reads KGHSH; CDR2 reads LQKENI. The DNA of the CDR3 is TGTGCCAGCTCACCTCTCGGACAGAGTCGCTACAATGAGCAGTTCTTC. Translated: CASSPLGQSRYNEQFF.

V and J are TRBV7-9 and TRBJ1-5; D is uncertain. The CDR3 sequence is 13 residues long. The germline V and J ends were trimmed by 1 base and 7 bases, with 8 bases remaining between them. Germline-derived CDR1 and CDR2 are SEHNR and FQNEAQ (reference sequence). CDR3 nucleotide sequence: TGTGCCAGCAGCTTAGGTGTTGAGCAGCCCCAGCATTTT. Protein sequence: CASSLGVEQPQHF.

The chain carries TRBV25-1 and TRBJ2-2; no definite D call. The V end was cut by 3 bases, the J end by 7 bases, with 6 bases between. CDR1 MGHDK and CDR2 SYGVNS come from the germline V gene. The CDR3 length is 12 residues. In nucleotides, the CDR3 is TGTGCCAGCAGTGATAACGGCGGGGAGCTGTTTTTT. Translating it yields CASSDNGGELFF.

This chain joins TRBV25-1 and TRBJ2-1; possible D gene TRBD1, 5 bases. Trimming stripped 2 bases from V and 8 bases from J, with 16 bases between. Germline V gene lookup returns CDR1 MGHDK and CDR2 SYGVNS. The CDR3 loop spans 15 amino acids. In DNA form, the CDR3 reads TGTGCCAGCAGTGAAGACAGATTCTCTGGTGATGAGCAGTTCTTC. Its translation: CASSEDRFSGDEQFF.

This clone was seen once. V and J are TRBV15 and TRBJ2-3; 8 bases are shared with TRBD1. The CDR3 runs 15 residues. Germline trimming cut 1 base from V and 3 bases from J; bases unmatched to any gene: 3. The germline CDR1 and CDR2 sequences are LNHNV and YYDKDF (reference sequence). The CDR3 nucleotides read TGTGCCACCAGCAGAGGACAGGGGTGGACAGATACGCAGTATTTT. Protein sequence: CATSRGQGWTDTQYF.

This clone has a handful of counts. The V and J genes are TRBV7-8 and TRBJ2-7; the match to TRBD2 covers 8 bases. The CDR3 spans 12 residues. The germline CDR1 and CDR2 sequences are SGHVS and FQNEAQ. After removal of 10 bases from V and 4 bases from J, the junction contained 6 bases not matched to a gene. CDR3 sequence (DNA): TGTGCCACCGGGACTAGGTCATACGAGCAGTACTTC. This encodes CATGTRSYEQYF.

This clone has just one count. J is TRBJ2-1 and V is TRBV7-6, with TRBD1 matching 7 bases. CDR1 and CDR2 (germline): SGHVS, FNYEAQ. V was clipped by 4 bases and J by 6 bases; unmatched bases: 12. CDR3 length equals 16 residues. The CDR3 loop reads CASSSPQTGTGNEQFF. DNA for the CDR3: TGTGCCAGCAGCTCCCCTCAGACAGGGACGGGCAATGAGCAGTTCTTC.

This chain joins TRBV18 and TRBJ2-1; TRBD2 matches at 11 bases. In germline, CDR1 is KGHSH, CDR2 LQKENI. Trimming cost V 1 base and J 10 bases; bases outside gene matches: 15. This CDR3 contains 18 residues. The CDR3 region is CASSPLSSSGGPGVEQFF. The CDR3 nucleotides are TGTGCCAGCTCACCACTCTCATCTAGCGGGGGGCCTGGTGTCGAGCAGTTCTTC.

This clone was picked up one time. V usage is TRBV7-3 and J usage is TRBJ2-7; D is possibly TRBD2 (6 bases). The CDR3 covers 14 residues. V dropped 2 bases and J dropped 1 base, with 9 bases sitting between them. Germline CDR1 and CDR2: SGHTA and FQGTGA. CDR3 in DNA: TGTGCCAGCAGCTTAGTTGCGGGGTCCTACGAGCAGTACTTC. Its translation: CASSLVAGSYEQYF.

The table lists this clone with a count of one. The chain carries TRBV5-1 and TRBJ2-3; 8 bases match TRBD2. The CDR3 runs to 14 residues. Germline V lookup: CDR1 SGHRS, CDR2 YFSETQ. Unmatched junction bases numbered 5, after V lost 7 bases and J lost 1 base. CDR3 nucleotide sequence: TGCGCCAGCCGCGGGGGGCTGGGCACAGATACGCAGTATTTT. It translates to CASRGGLGTDTQYF.

This clone was observed once. The chain recombines TRBV19 with TRBJ1-4; D is possibly TRBD1 (5 bases). CDR3 size: 14 residues. The germline CDR1 and CDR2 sequences are LNHDA and SQIVND (reference sequence). The germline V and J ends were trimmed by 6 bases and 0 bases, with 8 bases remaining between them. The CDR3 reads CASRQGSTNEKLFF. The CDR3 DNA reads as TGTGCCAGTAGGCAGGGCTCAACTAATGAAAAACTGTTTTTT.

This chain connects TRBV6-6 to TRBJ2-7; D is unclear. V lost 2 bases to trimming and J lost 5 bases, with 13 bases between them. The CDR3 is 14 residues long. Germline V CDR1 and CDR2: MNHNY, SVGAGI (reference sequence). Here the CDR3 DNA reads TGTGCCAGCAGTTACGGCCCCTCCATACACGAGCAGTACTTC. Translation gives CASSYGPSIHEQYF.

The chain employs TRBV7-2 and TRBJ1-3, with 8 bases lining up with TRBD1. V was clipped by 5 bases and J by 4 bases; unmatched bases: 10. The germline V gene encodes CDR1 SGHTA and CDR2 FQGNSA. The CDR3 totals 16 residues. The CDR3 loop reads CASSPSRGRTGNTIYF. CDR3 DNA: TGTGCCAGCAGCCCCTCCAGGGGGCGGACCGGAAACACCATATATTTT.

The chain recombines TRBV9 with TRBJ2-7, with D possibly being TRBD2 (7 bases). Looked up from germline, CDR1 is SGDLS and CDR2 is YYNGEE. The CDR3 is 15 amino acids. V was shortened by 3 bases and J by 2 bases, with 15 bases between the two germline ends. The CDR3 sequence: CASSALGGDTYEQYF. The CDR3 DNA is TGTGCCAGCAGCGCCCTAGGGGGGGACACCTACGAGCAGTACTTC.

The chain links TRBV5-6 to TRBJ2-2, with 13 bases matching TRBD2. The length of the CDR3 is 18 residues. CDR1 and CDR2 from the germline V gene are SGHDT and YYEEEE. J gave up 5 bases and V 4 bases, and 11 bases lay outside the gene matches. CDR3 DNA sequence: TGTGCCAGCAGCCCGTGGACTAGCGGGAGTTCGGGGACCGGGGAGCTGTTTTTT. It specifies CASSPWTSGSSGTGELFF.

The chain links TRBV19 to TRBJ1-1; 11 positions agree with TRBD1. Trimming took 5 bases from V and 0 from J; bases not matched to a gene: 11. The CDR3 spans 18 residues. The germline V gene has CDR1 LNHDA and CDR2 SQIVND (reference sequence). The CDR3 DNA follows: TGTGCCAGTAGTTCCCGGGACAGGGGGTTTGGCATGAACACTGAAGCTTTCTTT. This encodes CASSSRDRGFGMNTEAFF.

This chain joins TRBV5-6 and TRBJ2-7; D is undetermined. The CDR3 length is 13 residues. V was cut by 3 bases and J by 6 bases, with 13 bases left in between. CDR1 is SGHDT and CDR2 is YYEEEE in the germline V gene. CDR3 residues: CASSWRPYGEQYF. The CDR3 DNA follows: TGTGCCAGCAGCTGGCGGCCCTACGGCGAGCAGTACTTC.

This chain connects TRBV15 to TRBJ2-5, with TRBD2 matching 10 bases. The J segment lost 5 bases and the V segment lost 0 bases, leaving 6 bases of the junction unmatched. Germline-derived CDR1 and CDR2 are LNHNV and YYDKDF (reference sequence). This CDR3 comprises 16 residues. The CDR3 is CATSRDSGAGGETQYF. In DNA form, the CDR3 reads TGTGCCACCAGCAGAGACTCGGGAGCGGGAGGGGAGACCCAGTACTTC. Combining the CDR3 with reference TRBV15 and TRBJ2-5 gives the whole variable domain DAMVIQNPRYQVTQFGKPVTLSCSQTLNHNVMYWYQQKSSQAPKLLFHYYDKDFNNEADTPDNFQSRRPNTSFCFLDIRSPGLGDTAMYLCATSRDSGAGGETQYFGPGTRLLVL.